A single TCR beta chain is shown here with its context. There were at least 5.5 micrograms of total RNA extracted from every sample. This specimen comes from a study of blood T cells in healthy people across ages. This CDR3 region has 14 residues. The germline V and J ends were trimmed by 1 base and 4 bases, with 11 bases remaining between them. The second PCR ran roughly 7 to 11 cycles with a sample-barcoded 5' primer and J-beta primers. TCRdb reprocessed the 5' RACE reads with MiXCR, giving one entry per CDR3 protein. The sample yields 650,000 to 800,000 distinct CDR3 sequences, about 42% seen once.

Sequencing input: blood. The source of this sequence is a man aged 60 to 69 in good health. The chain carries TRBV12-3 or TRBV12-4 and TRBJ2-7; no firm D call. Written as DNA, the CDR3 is TGTGCCAGCAGTTTAGGTGCCCTTTTATACGAGCAGTACTTC. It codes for CASSLGALLYEQYF.